The next 2 T cell receptor beta chains were all read from a single sample in a study of regulatory T cells in long-lasting Graves disease. Building of the TCR beta libraries involved iRepertoire HTBI primers and Arm-PCR of CDR3 regions. MiXCR, applied by TCRdb to the multiplex PCR reads, yields one record per CDR3 protein. The sample carries more than 300,000 distinct CDR3 sequences, 15% to 20% recorded once. Time point in this sample: persistent/refractory GD, antithyroid drugs over 5 years with positive TRAb. Researchers made the TCR library from RNA that was extracted from PBMCs. The material was peripheral blood mononuclear cells (PBMCs), obtained when the disease was refractory, from a patient treated with antithyroid drugs. Receptors were obtained from a female donor with Graves disease.

This clonotype was seen a handful of times. V and J are TRBV12-3 or TRBV12-4 and TRBJ1-2, with a weak D call TRBD1 (5 bases). CDR3 size: 16 residues. Trimming took 5 bases from V and 2 from J, leaving 18 bases between them. This CDR3 reads CASSAHRDSDNYGYTF. In DNA, the CDR3 is TGTGCCAGCAGTGCTCATAGGGACTCGGACAACTATGGCTACACCTTC.

This clonotype showed up many times. The genes are TRBV3-1 and TRBJ2-7, with TRBD2 identical over 9 bases. In germline, CDR1 is LGHDT, CDR2 YNNKEL (reference sequence). This CDR3 is 13 amino acids long. V trimming: 4 bases; J trimming: 6 bases; junction bases outside the gene matches: 4. The CDR3 spells CASSRTSAGEQYF. The CDR3 DNA follows: TGTGCCAGCAGCCGGACTAGCGCGGGCGAGCAGTACTTC.